The 26 T cell receptor beta chains reported below all come from one sample, sequenced in a study of T cell responses to AZD1222 COVID-19 vaccine. Here immunoSEQ multiplex PCR was the method, and the copy in TCRdb shows in-frame clones only, minus some. The sample lists 150,000 or so clones, roughly nine tenths seen once, with more than 1.4% in the top ten. The material sequenced was peripheral blood, taken on day 0 of AZD1222 vaccination. These receptors came from an adult in good health.

V usage is TRBV2 and J usage is TRBJ2-1; 9 bases line up with TRBD2. V was pared by 9 bases and J by 7 bases, with 4 bases of the junction left unmatched. Germline-derived CDR1 and CDR2 are SNHLY and FYNNEI. This CDR3 contains 12 residues. In DNA, the CDR3 is TGTGCCAGAGGGACTAGCCTTAATGAGCAGTTCTTC. This sequence encodes CARGTSLNEQFF.

The gene calls are TRBV5-4 and TRBJ2-2; TRBD2 matches at 10 bases. Germline lookup yields CDR1 SGHNT and CDR2 YYREEE (reference sequence). The trim removed 0 bases at V and 3 bases at J, leaving 5 bases unmatched. The length of the CDR3 is 17 residues. The CDR3 DNA reads as TGTGCCAGCAGCTTGGCCTGGCTAGCGGGAGACACCGGGGAGCTGTTTTTT. The encoded protein is CASSLAWLAGDTGELFF. Together with reference TRBV5-4 and TRBJ2-2, the CDR3 gives the full variable domain: ETGVTQSPTHLIKTRGQQVTLRCSSQSGHNTVSWYQQALGQGPQFIFQYYREEENGRGNFPPRFSGLQFPNYSSELNVNALELDDSALYLCASSLAWLAGDTGELFFGEGSRLTVL.

This chain links TRBV7-3 with TRBJ2-3, with TRBD2 identical over 13 bases. The junction had 6 bases not matched to a gene; V was cut back by 5 bases and J by 7 bases. Germline assignment: CDR1 SGHTA and CDR2 FQGTGA. The CDR3 covers 15 residues. The CDR3 region has the DNA TGTGCCAGCAGCCGACTAGCGGGGGGTTCTAATACGCAGTATTTT. Its translation is CASSRLAGGSNTQYF.

V usage is TRBV10-1 and J usage is TRBJ2-1; tentative D call: TRBD1 (5 bases). V was cut by 3 bases and J by 7 bases, with 13 bases left in between. Germline V gives CDR1 WNHNN, CDR2 SYGVQD (reference sequence). The CDR3 extends over 14 amino acids. The CDR3 DNA reads as TGCGCCAGCAGTGAAGTCCAGGGTCTTAATGAGCAGTTCTTC. Translated: CASSEVQGLNEQFF.

This sequence joins TRBV25-1 and TRBJ1-1, with D tentatively TRBD1 (5 bases). With 6 bases removed from V and 0 bases from J, the gap between germline ends came to 8 bases. Germline V gene sequence: CDR1 MGHDK, CDR2 SYGVNS. This CDR3 has 13 residues. CDR3 region: CASRWGVNTEAFF. DNA for the CDR3: TGTGCCAGCAGGTGGGGCGTGAACACTGAAGCTTTCTTT.

The chain has TRBV28 and TRBJ1-5; D possibly corresponds to TRBD1 (6 bases). The CDR3 has 11 residues. V was shortened by 9 bases and J by 5 bases, with 8 bases between the two germline ends. Germline loops: CDR1 MDHEN, CDR2 SYDVKM. The CDR3 region is CASEGDQPQHF. The CDR3 DNA sequence: TGTGCCAGTGAGGGGGATCAGCCCCAGCATTTT.

The chain has TRBV20-1 and TRBJ2-3; D gene ambiguous. CDR1 is DFQATT and CDR2 is SNEGSKA in the germline V gene (reference sequence). V lost 4 bases and J lost 4, with 6 bases in between. CDR3 size: 11 residues. The chain's CDR3 is CSAMASDTQYF. CDR3 coding DNA: TGCAGTGCTATGGCGTCAGATACGCAGTATTTT.

This clone appeared a few times. The chain joins TRBV29-1 to TRBJ1-4; no definite D call. The length of the CDR3 is 13 residues. V was trimmed by 4 bases and J by 0 bases, leaving 6 bases between them. The V gene's germline CDR1 is SQVTM and CDR2 ANQGSEA. In nucleotides, the CDR3 is TGCAGCGTTGCGGGGTCAACTAATGAAAAACTGTTTTTT. This gives the protein CSVAGSTNEKLFF.

The chain uses TRBV5-8 and TRBJ2-5; D is undetermined. This CDR3 contains 16 residues. V was cut by 0 bases and J by 6 bases, with 18 bases left in between. Germline V lookup: CDR1 SGHTS, CDR2 YDEGEE. The CDR3 DNA is TGTGCCAGCAGCTTGGATTTGGCTGATAACATGCAGACCCAGTACTTC. This encodes CASSLDLADNMQTQYF.

The chain links TRBV7-9 to TRBJ1-4; no reliable D call. The CDR3 has 11 amino acids. With 5 bases removed from V and 8 bases from J, the gap between germline ends came to 6 bases. Germline values: CDR1 SEHNR, CDR2 FQNEAQ (reference sequence). In DNA form, the CDR3 reads TGTGCCAGCAGCCCCTACGAAAAACTGTTTTTT. It codes for CASSPYEKLFF.

The chain has TRBV6-5 and TRBJ1-1, with TRBD1 identical over 9 bases. Germline CDR1 is MNHEY and CDR2 is SVGAGI. The CDR3 consists of 13 residues. V gave up 7 bases and J gave up 3 bases; unmatched junction bases: 3. CDR3 amino acids: CASTTGGDTEAFF. The DNA of the CDR3 is TGTGCCAGCACGACAGGGGGGGACACTGAAGCTTTCTTT.

The chain is built from TRBV12-3 or TRBV12-4 and TRBJ2-7, with a tentative D call TRBD2 (6 bases). V gave up 5 bases and J gave up 3 bases, with 11 bases separating them. The CDR3 length is 13 residues. The CDR3 nucleotides are TGTGCCAGCAGTCCGGGGACTCACTACGAGCAGTACTTC. This translates into CASSPGTHYEQYF.

The chain is built from TRBV6-1 and TRBJ1-2, with D uncertain. V dropped 0 bases and J dropped 1 base, with 15 bases sitting between them. This CDR3 is built from 17 residues. Per germline, CDR1 MNHNS and CDR2 SASEGT. Written as DNA, the CDR3 is TGTGCCAGCAGTGAAGCGCTAGTTTCGGCGGGTAACTATGGCTACACCTTC. Translated, it gives CASSEALVSAGNYGYTF.

The chain couples TRBV11-2 to TRBJ2-2; maybe TRBD2 (5 bases). V gave up 5 bases and J gave up 4 bases, with 14 bases separating them. From germline, CDR1 is SGHAT and CDR2 FQNNGV. The CDR3 covers 15 residues. CDR3 in amino acids: CASSPLGAGTGELFF. The CDR3 DNA reads as TGTGCCAGCAGCCCCCTGGGCGCGGGCACCGGGGAGCTGTTTTTT.

In this sample, this clone turned up a few times. The chain employs TRBV21-1 and TRBJ2-2; the listed D gene, TRBD2, was not tested against the DNA. TRBV21-1 is a pseudogene. The CDR3 length is 18 residues. The CDR3 nucleotides are TGTGCCAGCAGCAAAGCACTAGTAGGCGGGTCGGACACCGGGGAGCTGTTTTTT. Translating it yields CASSKALVGGSDTGELFF.

The chain couples TRBV5-6 to TRBJ2-2, with D perhaps TRBD1 or TRBD2 (5 bases each). This CDR3 spans 18 amino acids. Germline V CDR1 and CDR2: SGHDT, YYEEEE. V dropped 4 bases and J dropped 0 bases, with 19 bases sitting between them. CDR3 amino acids: CASSPSGWRRPNTGELFF. The CDR3 nucleotides read TGTGCCAGCAGCCCGTCAGGGTGGAGGAGGCCGAACACCGGGGAGCTGTTTTTT.

The chain couples TRBV6-5 to TRBJ2-7; TRBD1 matches 9 bases. The CDR3 contains 15 residues. V was clipped by 6 bases and J by 1 base; unmatched bases: 7. Germline V CDR1 and CDR2: MNHEY, SVGAGI. For the CDR3, the DNA is TGTGCCAGCAGCCCGACAGGGGGGGGATCCTACGAGCAGTACTTC. Translation: CASSPTGGGSYEQYF.

The chain employs TRBV27 and TRBJ2-3; 14 nucleotides align to TRBD2. The V gene's germline CDR1 is MNHEY and CDR2 SMNVEV (reference sequence). The CDR3 length is 16 residues. Germline trimming cut 5 bases from V and 2 bases from J; bases unmatched to any gene: 3. This CDR3 reads CASSLTSGGATDTQYF. The CDR3 DNA sequence: TGTGCCAGCAGTCTGACTAGCGGGGGGGCCACAGATACGCAGTATTTT.

As concerns this clone: This sample also contains other DNA sequences that code for the same CDR3. The chain uses TRBV18 and TRBJ2-5; D is perhaps TRBD2 (6 bases). CDR3 size: 12 residues. The germline V and J ends were trimmed by 3 bases and 4 bases, with 6 bases remaining between them. Germline CDR1 KGHSH, CDR2 LQKENI. In DNA, the CDR3 is TGTGCCAGCTCACCGGGAGGAGAGACCCAGTACTTC. It yields the protein CASSPGGETQYF.

The CDR3 spells CASSSQARSYNEQFF. CDR3 in DNA: TGTGCCAGCAGCTCCCAAGCCCGCTCCTACAATGAGCAGTTCTTC. The chain links TRBV5-4 to TRBJ2-1; the D is unclear. The germline V gene encodes CDR1 SGHNT and CDR2 YYREEE (reference sequence). CDR3 length: 15 residues. Deletions cut 3 bases from V and 0 bases from J, with 10 bases between.

The chain carries TRBV9 and TRBJ1-2; no firm D call. V shed 5 bases and J shed 0 bases, with 11 bases lying between them. Germline V gene data show CDR1 as SGDLS and CDR2 as YYNGEE. The CDR3 is made up of 14 amino acids. This CDR3 is CASSLDGTNYGYTF. DNA of the CDR3: TGTGCCAGCAGTCTGGACGGGACTAACTATGGCTACACCTTC. Based on the CDR3 plus reference TRBV9 and TRBJ1-2, the full variable domain is DSGVTQTPKHLITATGQRVTLRCSPRSGDLSVYWYQQSLDQGLQFLIQYYNGEERAKGNILERFSAQQFPDLHSELNLSSLELGDSALYFCASSLDGTNYGYTFGSGTRLTVV.

The chain couples TRBV10-3 to TRBJ1-2, with no clear D. V was clipped by 6 bases and J by 8 bases, with 10 bases between them. The CDR3 has 11 amino acids. The germline V gene encodes CDR1 ENHRY and CDR2 SYGVKD. CDR3 region: CAIRLFEGYTF. CDR3 sequence (DNA): TGTGCCATCAGGCTTTTCGAGGGCTACACCTTC.

The J gene is TRBJ2-3, the V gene TRBV7-3, with a weak D call TRBD1 (5 bases). CDR1 and CDR2 (germline): SGHTA, FQGTGA. Trimming took 4 bases from V and 9 from J, leaving 14 bases between them. This CDR3 has 13 amino acids. CDR3 amino acids: CASSSSGLVTQYF. For the CDR3, the DNA is TGTGCCAGCAGCTCCTCAGGGTTGGTGACGCAGTATTTT.

V is TRBV5-1 and J is TRBJ1-2; D unclear. Trimming stripped 0 bases from V and 6 bases from J, with 6 bases between. This CDR3 region has 12 residues. Germline CDR1 SGHRS, CDR2 YFSETQ. CDR3 sequence: CASSLGADGYTF. The CDR3, as DNA: TGCGCCAGCAGCTTGGGGGCTGATGGCTACACCTTC.

The chain is built from TRBV7-3 and TRBJ1-1; tentative D call: TRBD1 (6 bases). CDR3 length equals 15 residues. CDR1 SGHTA and CDR2 FQGTGA come from the germline V gene. Trimming cost V 0 bases and J 11 bases, with 19 bases left between them. The CDR3 DNA sequence: TGTGCCAGCAGCTTAACCCTCTCGACAGGATCCCCGGCTTTCTTT. Protein product: CASSLTLSTGSPAFF. The full variable domain, rest sourced from reference TRBV7-3 and TRBJ1-1, is GAGVSQTPSNKVTEKGKYVELRCDPISGHTALYWYRQSLGQGPEFLIYFQGTGAADDSGLPNDRFFAVRPEGSVSTLKIQRTERGDSAVYLCASSLTLSTGSPAFFGQGTRLTVV.

The chain joins TRBV7-9 to TRBJ2-1; 10 nucleotides match TRBD1. In germline, CDR1 is SEHNR, CDR2 FQNEAQ (reference sequence). This CDR3 contains 14 residues. The J segment lost 6 bases and the V segment lost 7 bases, leaving 6 bases of the junction unmatched. The CDR3 reads CASTLDRGLNEQFF. The DNA of the CDR3 is TGTGCCAGCACCCTTGACAGGGGGCTCAATGAGCAGTTCTTC.